A selection of T cell receptor beta chains follows, all from one sample in a study of T-cell memory formation after mild COVID-19. TCRdb processed the 5' RACE reads anew with MiXCR; each CDR3 protein has one entry. This sample has over 350,000 distinct CDR3 sequences; approximately 24% occur once, and the top ten carry roughly 8.9%. Sequenced: PBMCs or a T cell subset sorted from them (not recorded which). These receptors all stem from an adult woman who had mild COVID-19 (a few samples of this study predate the infection). Cell type and time point are not known. The CDR3 runs from the conserved cysteine through the conserved F or W. Fields, in order: J gene, clone size, D gene, V gene, CDR3 DNA, CDR3 protein. D genes are given only for firm matches. Clone size is given for some rows only: seen once, a few or many times, or a class if the clone is expanded.

>TRBJ2-7|NA|NA|TRBV7-8
TGTGCCAGCAGCAAACTACAGGGTTCCTACGAGCAGTACTTC
CASSKLQGSYEQYF
>TRBJ2-3|few|TRBD2|TRBV27
TGTGCCAGCAGTGTACTAACTAGCGGGAGCACAGATACGCAGTATTTT
CASSVLTSGSTDTQYF
>TRBJ2-7|NA|NA|TRBV4-1
TGCGCCAGCAGCCAAGACAGTGGGGCCTACGAGCAGTACTTC
CASSQDSGAYEQYF
>TRBJ2-5|few|TRBD1|TRBV12-3/TRBV12-4
TGTGCCAGCAGTATAGGACAGGGGCGGGAGACCCAGTACTTC
CASSIGQGRETQYF
>TRBJ2-2|few|TRBD2|TRBV7-3
TGTGCCAGCAGCTTCGGGAGGGCCCCCACCGGGGAGCTGTTTTTT
CASSFGRAPTGELFF
>TRBJ2-1|many|NA|TRBV20-1
TGCAGTGCTAGTGATATCTTCGGGACACGTGTGGGAAATGAGCAGTTCTTC
CSASDIFGTRVGNEQFF
>TRBJ1-2|NA|TRBD1|TRBV29-1
TGCAGCGTTGAAAGAGGGGGCGGTATTGGTGGCTACACCTTC
CSVERGGGIGGYTF
>TRBJ1-5|many|NA|TRBV7-8
TGTGCCAGCAGCCCTGGACGGAGCAATCAGCCCCAGCATTTT
CASSPGRSNQPQHF
>TRBJ2-1|NA|NA|TRBV7-9
TGTGCCAGCAGCTCCGGACCCCAGAGCTCCGTCTCCTACAATGAGCAGTTCTTC
CASSSGPQSSVSYNEQFF
>TRBJ2-7|few|TRBD2|TRBV7-9
TGTGCCAGCAGCTCCCCCCGGGGAGCGGGACGGAACGAGCAGTACTTC
CASSSPRGAGRNEQYF
>TRBJ2-2|NA|NA|TRBV7-9
TGTGCCAGCAGCTTACCGAAAACCGGGGAGCTGTTTTTT
CASSLPKTGELFF
>TRBJ2-3|NA|TRBD2|TRBV11-2
TGTGCCAGCAGCCCACACAGCGGGGGGGGAAATACGCAGTATTTT
CASSPHSGGGNTQYF
>TRBJ2-1|NA|NA|TRBV20-1
TGCAGTGCTAGAGGGTCCCCGGGGGTCGAACATGAGCAGTTCTTC
CSARGSPGVEHEQFF
>TRBJ1-1|NA|NA|TRBV4-1
TGCGCCAGCAGCCAAGAAGGGCCACAGGTCGGCACTGAAGCTTTCTTT
CASSQEGPQVGTEAFF
>TRBJ2-3|NA|NA|TRBV12-3/TRBV12-4
TGTGCCAGCAGTTTAAGCTTGGGCAGCGGCACAGATACGCAGTATTTT
CASSLSLGSGTDTQYF
>TRBJ2-5|NA|TRBD1|TRBV4-1
TGCGCCAGCAGCTCCCTGACAGGGGAGAGGGAAGAGACCCAGTACTTC
CASSSLTGEREETQYF
>TRBJ2-5|NA|NA|TRBV7-8
TGTGCCAGCAGCCCCGGGTTTCAAGAGACCCAGTACTTC
CASSPGFQETQYF
>TRBJ2-3|NA|NA|TRBV18
TGTGCCAGCTCACCTGGCCCACCGCCTAGCACAGATACGCAGTATTTT
CASSPGPPPSTDTQYF
>TRBJ1-1|few|TRBD1|TRBV24-1
TGTGCCACCAGTGATTCAGGGGGCTGGACTGAAGCTTTCTTT
CATSDSGGWTEAFF
>TRBJ2-7|once|NA|TRBV7-9
TGTGCCAGCAGCTTCCCGTTTAGCGATTCCTCCTACGAGCAGTACTTC
CASSFPFSDSSYEQYF
>TRBJ2-1|NA|NA|TRBV9
TGTGCCAGCAGCCCCGTCGAACGAGCGTACAATGAGCAGTTCTTC
CASSPVERAYNEQFF
>TRBJ2-1|few|TRBD2|TRBV27
TGTGCCAGCAGTCCACTCATTGGGCTAGCGGGAAATGAGCAGTTCTTC
CASSPLIGLAGNEQFF
>TRBJ1-5|few|NA|TRBV7-9
TGTGCCAGCAGCTTAGAGGTGGGCAATCAGCCCCAGCATTTT
CASSLEVGNQPQHF
>TRBJ2-3|few|NA|TRBV2
TGTGCCAGCCTCCCCGTACGCACAGATACGCAGTATTTT
CASLPVRTDTQYF
>TRBJ2-7|NA|NA|TRBV6-6
TGTGCCAGCAGTTACTTTCTTACCGCGGGACGACAGGGTCGGTACGAGCAGTACTTC
CASSYFLTAGRQGRYEQYF
>TRBJ2-3|NA|TRBD1|TRBV6-2/TRBV6-3
TGTGCCAGCTACAGGGGGGCTTGGACAGATACGCAGTATTTT
CASYRGAWTDTQYF
>TRBJ2-1|NA|TRBD2|TRBV19
TGTGCCAGTAGTATCGGACTAGCGGGGGGACCCTTCAATGAGCAGTTCTTC
CASSIGLAGGPFNEQFF
>TRBJ1-2|few|TRBD1|TRBV4-2
TGTGCCAGCAGCCATAGGGACAGCCCTAACTATGGCTACACCTTC
CASSHRDSPNYGYTF
>TRBJ2-1|NA|NA|TRBV25-1
TGTGCCAGCAGTGAGGAGGGGGGCTCCTACAATGAGCAGTTCTTC
CASSEEGGSYNEQFF
>TRBJ2-1|NA|NA|TRBV15
TGTGCCACCAGGCAAGCAGTGCAGTCCTACAATGAGCAGTTCTTC
CATRQAVQSYNEQFF
>TRBJ2-7|few|NA|TRBV27
TGTGCCAGCAGTCCTACCCGGGTGGCAGGGAACGAGCAGTACTTC
CASSPTRVAGNEQYF
>TRBJ1-5|NA|NA|TRBV12-3/TRBV12-4
TGTGCCAGCAGTTTAGATGGTCCGGGGATGGGCAGCAATCAGCCCCAGCATTTT
CASSLDGPGMGSNQPQHF
>TRBJ1-2|few|NA|TRBV24-1
TGTGCCACCAGACAGGGTGACTATGGCTACACCTTC
CATRQGDYGYTF
>TRBJ1-3|few|TRBD1|TRBV20-1
TGCAGTGCTAGACAGCCGGGACAGAAGGGAAACACCATATATTTT
CSARQPGQKGNTIYF
>TRBJ2-7|NA|TRBD1|TRBV7-9
TGTGCCAGCAGCTTAGTGGGACAGGGGGCTAGCGAGCAGTACTTC
CASSLVGQGASEQYF
>TRBJ2-5|NA|TRBD2|TRBV4-1
TGCGCCAGCAGCCAAGAGGGCGGGGGATTCCAAGAGACCCAGTACTTC
CASSQEGGGFQETQYF
>TRBJ2-2|NA|NA|TRBV19
TGTGCCAGTACCCAGCCTTTGGTGACACCCGGGGAGCTGTTTTTT
CASTQPLVTPGELFF
>TRBJ1-5|NA|NA|TRBV7-2
TGTGCCAGCAGCCCCCCCGGTACCCATCAGCCCCAGCATTTT
CASSPPGTHQPQHF
>TRBJ1-4|NA|NA|TRBV30
TGTGCCTGGAGTTCGAACCAACGACTCATTAATGAAAAACTGTTTTTT
CAWSSNQRLINEKLFF
>TRBJ1-5|NA|NA|TRBV20-1
TGCAGTGCTAGAGTTGTTAAACAGATTCTACAGCCCCAGCATTTT
CSARVVKQILQPQHF
>TRBJ1-6|NA|TRBD1|TRBV7-2
TGTGCCAGCAGCACTCGGGACAGCGATAATTCACCCCTCCACTTT
CASSTRDSDNSPLHF
>TRBJ2-1|NA|NA|TRBV10-3
TGTGCCATCAGTGAAGGGTTCCGTAATGAGCAGTTCTTC
CAISEGFRNEQFF
>TRBJ2-2|few|NA|TRBV12-3/TRBV12-4
TGTGCCAGCAGCTTATCCCACACCGGGGAGCTGTTTTTT
CASSLSHTGELFF
>TRBJ2-7|NA|NA|TRBV7-3
TGTGCCAGCAGCTGGACAGGAGGGGTTCGGGAGGAGCAGTACTTC
CASSWTGGVREEQYF
>TRBJ2-7|NA|TRBD2|TRBV6-5
TGTGCCAGCAGTTACTCGCCTAGCGGGAGCTCCTACGAGCAGTACTTC
CASSYSPSGSSYEQYF
>TRBJ1-5|few|NA|TRBV29-1
TGCAGCGTTGCGGCGGGGTTTCGGCAGCCCCAGCATTTT
CSVAAGFRQPQHF
>TRBJ2-7|NA|TRBD1|TRBV5-4
TGTGCCAGCAGTAAACAGGGGGCCAGCTACGAGCAGTACTTC
CASSKQGASYEQYF
>TRBJ1-3|NA|NA|TRBV12-3/TRBV12-4
TGTGCCAGCAGTTTGGATACAGCTGGAAACACCATATATTTT
CASSLDTAGNTIYF
>TRBJ2-5|NA|NA|TRBV7-9
TGTGCCAGCAGAGGGCAGGGGTTCCAAGAGACCCAGTACTTC
CASRGQGFQETQYF
>TRBJ2-7|NA|NA|TRBV10-3
TGTGCCATCAGTGAGTCGGGCCAGGGTAATGGCGAGCAGTACTTC
CAISESGQGNGEQYF
>TRBJ2-3|NA|NA|TRBV30
TGTGCCTGGAGTGCGGCCACCGGGGATACGCAGTATTTT
CAWSAATGDTQYF
>TRBJ2-1|few|TRBD2|TRBV7-3
TGTGCCAGCAGCCAGAGCGGGAACTCCTACAATGAGCAGTTCTTC
CASSQSGNSYNEQFF
>TRBJ2-1|NA|NA|TRBV2
TGTGCCAGGGGTGAGGCTGGGGGGATCTACAATGAGCAGTTCTTC
CARGEAGGIYNEQFF
>TRBJ2-1|few|NA|TRBV9
TGTGCCAGCAGCGTAGCGGGGGAGGACTACAATGAGCAGTTCTTC
CASSVAGEDYNEQFF